Presented here are 30 T cell receptor beta chains from one specimen sequenced in a study of T cell repertoires in cytomegalovirus infection. These receptors are not linked to any known antigen. TCRdb called the reads again in MiXCR, with one record for every CDR3 protein. The profile shows some 800,000 distinct CDR3 sequences, about 29% of them singletons. Sequences were derived from cultured CD8+ T cells from PBMCs, sampled from culture after CMV antigen stimulation. The receptors were gathered from a human donor in good health (CMV status not recorded). Some clones in this sample may be carry-over from other donors' samples.

The gene calls are TRBV27 and TRBJ2-7, with 7 positions matching TRBD1. The CDR3 spans 13 residues. The germline gives CDR1 MNHEY, CDR2 SMNVEV (reference sequence). With V trimmed by 10 bases and J by 4 bases, 10 bases remained unmatched. CDR3 sequence (DNA): TGTGCCACCGGGACAGTGGATACTTACGAGCAGTACTTC. This translates into CATGTVDTYEQYF.

This clonotype was recorded a few times. The V and J genes are TRBV6-1 and TRBJ1-5; TRBD1 is a possible D gene (5 bases). The CDR3 sequence is 14 residues long. The V end was cut by 5 bases, the J end by 0 bases, with 8 bases between. The germline V gene has CDR1 MNHNS and CDR2 SASEGT. The CDR3 reads CASSWDGSNQPQHF. The CDR3, as DNA: TGTGCCAGCAGTTGGGACGGTAGCAATCAGCCCCAGCATTTT.

The chain recombines TRBV5-1 with TRBJ1-2; the D is unclear. The CDR3 is 16 residues long. V dropped 3 bases and J dropped 1 base, with 16 bases sitting between them. Germline CDR1 reads SGHRS; CDR2 reads YFSETQ. As DNA, the CDR3 is TGCGCCAGCAGCTCGCCAGACCGGCCTCTTAACTATGGCTACACCTTC. Protein product: CASSSPDRPLNYGYTF.

V gene TRBV2 combines with J gene TRBJ2-5; TRBD1 is a possible D gene (5 bases). Germline lookup yields CDR1 SNHLY and CDR2 FYNNEI. V was pared by 9 bases and J by 1 base, with 15 bases between. The CDR3 totals 14 residues. The CDR3 spells CARSVGLGQETQYF. The CDR3 nucleotides are TGTGCCAGATCGGTGGGGCTTGGCCAAGAGACCCAGTACTTC.

This clonotype was seen ten or more times. This chain uses TRBV7-2 with TRBJ2-7, with TRBD2 as a possible D gene (7 bases). Between the trimmed V and J ends, which lost 5 bases and 6 bases, there was a span of 14 bases. The CDR3 covers 13 residues. The germline CDR1 and CDR2 sequences are SGHTA and FQGNSA. DNA of the CDR3: TGTGCCAGCAGCCCTGGGAGGGGGGGCGAGCAGTACGTC. This translates into CASSPGRGGEQYV.

The chain is built from TRBV7-9 and TRBJ1-1; possibly TRBD1 for D (5 bases). The CDR3 length is 14 residues. The germline V gene encodes CDR1 SEHNR and CDR2 FQNEAQ (reference sequence). Trimming stripped 5 bases from V and 4 bases from J, with 14 bases between. The CDR3 spells CASSVKDTRTEAFF. The CDR3 DNA reads TGTGCCAGCAGCGTAAAGGACACCCGCACTGAAGCTTTCTTT.

V gene TRBV6-2 or TRBV6-3 combines with J gene TRBJ2-7; D remains unclear. The CDR3 contains 11 residues. Germline loops: CDR1 MNHEY, CDR2 SVGEGT. Trimming left V 2 bases short and J 6 bases short, with 5 bases between. In DNA form, the CDR3 reads TGTGCCAGCAGTTACGGTCGCGAGCAGTACGTC. Its protein product is CASSYGREQYV.

Ten or more counts support this clonotype. The chain joins TRBV7-8 to TRBJ2-5; D not resolved. Germline CDR1 SGHVS, CDR2 FQNEAQ. V was pared by 3 bases and J by 4 bases, with 12 bases between. The CDR3 consists of 14 residues. CDR3 nucleotides: TGTGCCAGCAGCTTTGAGAGGCTCGGAGAGACCCAGTACTTC. It specifies CASSFERLGETQYF.

This clonotype was picked up many times. The V call is TRBV7-9, the J call TRBJ1-4; D unclear. The germline CDR1 and CDR2 sequences are SEHNR and FQNEAQ (reference sequence). The ends were cut back, 4 bases at V and 13 bases at J, with 13 bases in the middle. The CDR3 runs to 12 residues. The CDR3: CASSSRDSGLFF. The CDR3, as DNA: TGTGCCAGCAGCTCCCGAGATAGTGGACTGTTTTTT.

The chain is built from TRBV12-3 or TRBV12-4 and TRBJ2-7; D not resolved. The CDR3 loop spans 15 amino acids. V was pared by 4 bases and J by 2 bases, with 15 bases between. The CDR3 nucleotides are TGTGCCAGCAGTTCCGACCTCACCAGAGCCTACGAGCAGTACTTC. The encoded protein is CASSSDLTRAYEQYF.

This chain joins TRBV20-1 and TRBJ2-1; 7 bases align to TRBD2. CDR1 and CDR2 from the germline V gene are DFQATT and SNEGSKA (reference sequence). V trimming: 6 bases; J trimming: 4 bases; junction bases outside the gene matches: 9. This CDR3 is 14 amino acids long. CDR3 protein: CSATPAGPYNEQFF. The CDR3 DNA sequence: TGCAGTGCAACACCAGCGGGGCCTTACAATGAGCAGTTCTTC.

This clonotype was counted many times. The V gene is TRBV7-8, the J gene TRBJ2-7, with D unclear. The germline V gene encodes CDR1 SGHVS and CDR2 FQNEAQ. V shed 1 base and J shed 3 bases, with 13 bases lying between them. There are 15 residues in the CDR3. CDR3 in DNA: TGTGCCAGCAGCTTAGAGAGGCAGGTTCACTACGAGCAGTACGTC. Protein product: CASSLERQVHYEQYV.

The chain employs TRBV5-4 and TRBJ2-7, with D tentatively TRBD2 (6 bases). V was clipped by 2 bases and J by 6 bases, with 15 bases between them. Germline V CDR1 and CDR2: SGHNT, YYREEE (reference sequence). CDR3 length: 14 amino acids. In DNA form, the CDR3 reads TGTGCCAGCAGCTTTGAGGGGACGCGGGGCGAGCAGTACTTC. It codes for CASSFEGTRGEQYF.

The chain carries TRBV10-2 and TRBJ2-1; TRBD2 is a possible D gene (5 bases). Germline V gene sequence: CDR1 WSHSY, CDR2 SAAADI. V was trimmed by 6 bases and J by 8 bases, leaving 11 bases between them. The CDR3 contains 12 residues. CDR3 coding DNA: TGCGCCAGCAGCCCCGGGGAGTATGAGCAGTTCTTC. This codes for CASSPGEYEQFF.

The chain recombines TRBV6-6 with TRBJ2-5; 9 bases are shared with TRBD2. Trimming removed 6 bases from V and 1 base from J; junction bases left unmatched: 12. The CDR3 is 17 residues long. The V gene's germline CDR1 is MNHNY and CDR2 SVGAGI (reference sequence). The CDR3 DNA reads as TGTGCCAGCAGCCCTAGCGGGGTAAGGACTTTCCAAGAGACCCAGTACTTC. It codes for CASSPSGVRTFQETQYF.

This clonotype was found a few times. The chain combines TRBV5-6 with TRBJ2-3, with D tentatively TRBD1 (6 bases). Germline V gene lookup returns CDR1 SGHDT and CDR2 YYEEEE. This CDR3 has 12 residues. V was shortened by 2 bases and J by 9 bases, with 10 bases between the two germline ends. This chain's CDR3 is CASSLPQGTQYF. CDR3 bases: TGTGCCAGCAGCTTACCCCAGGGGACGCAGTATTTT.

This clonotype was seen ten or more times. J is TRBJ2-3 and V is TRBV7-6; D perhaps matches TRBD2 (7 bases). V dropped 1 base and J dropped 3 bases, with 11 bases sitting between them. The CDR3 length is 15 residues. CDR1 is SGHVS and CDR2 is FNYEAQ in the germline V gene. The CDR3 loop reads CASSLGGGMTDTQYF. The CDR3 coding sequence is TGTGCCAGCAGCTTAGGCGGGGGCATGACAGATACGCAGTATTTT.

This clonotype was counted between two and nine times. The chain uses TRBV7-9 and TRBJ2-7, with D perhaps TRBD1 (6 bases). Germline loops: CDR1 SEHNR, CDR2 FQNEAQ (reference sequence). The length of the CDR3 is 12 residues. The V end lost 6 bases, the J end lost 3 bases, and 9 bases lay between the germline ends. In DNA, the CDR3 is TGTGCCAGCAGGGACAGCAACTACGAGCAGTACTTC. It is translated as CASRDSNYEQYF. The variable domain in full, completed from reference TRBV7-9 and TRBJ2-7, reads DTGVSQNPRHKITKRGQNVTFRCDPISEHNRLYWYRQTLGQGPEFLTYFQNEAQLEKSRLLSDRFSAERPKGSFSTLEIQRTEQGDSAMYLCASRDSNYEQYFGPGTRLTVT.

This clonotype was found a few times. The chain uses TRBV27 and TRBJ2-7; D is perhaps TRBD1 (6 bases). The CDR3 is made up of 14 amino acids. Trimming cost V 2 bases and J 0 bases, with 8 bases left between them. Germline CDR1 is MNHEY and CDR2 is SMNVEV (reference sequence). The CDR3 loop is CASSLTGTSYEQYF. For the CDR3, the DNA is TGTGCCAGCAGTTTAACAGGGACCTCCTACGAGCAGTACTTC.

V gene TRBV7-8 combines with J gene TRBJ2-7; D not certain. The V gene's germline CDR1 is SGHVS and CDR2 FQNEAQ. The CDR3 has 11 residues. V lost 5 bases to trimming and J lost 3 bases, with 5 bases between them. CDR3 coding DNA: TGTGCCAGCAGCCCCAACTACGAGCAGTACGTC. It encodes CASSPNYEQYV.

The rearrangement joins TRBV12-3 or TRBV12-4 to TRBJ1-6, with TRBD1 as a possible D gene (5 bases). The V end was cut by 7 bases, the J end by 1 base, with 17 bases between. This CDR3 has 17 residues. The CDR3 region is CASNVDGKGSYNSPLHF. CDR3 coding DNA: TGTGCCAGCAACGTGGACGGAAAGGGGTCCTATAATTCACCCCTCCACTTT.

Worth noting for this clonotype: This may arise from a read error, as a much more abundant clone is one base away. This rearrangement joins TRBV7-9 to TRBJ1-1; a weak D match, TRBD1 (5 bases). The length of the CDR3 is 13 residues. CDR1 is SEHNR, CDR2 FQNEAQ, per germline (reference sequence). In DNA, the CDR3 is TGTACCAGCAGCACCAGGGTGATCGAGGGAGCTTTCTTT. Translation gives CTSSTRVIEGAFF.

This clonotype was detected many times. The chain joins TRBV7-2 to TRBJ1-6; 8 bases agree with TRBD1. CDR3 length: 19 residues. Trimming took 5 bases from V and 0 from J; bases not matched to a gene: 12. Germline-derived CDR1 and CDR2 are SGHTA and FQGNSA. CDR3 in amino acids: CASSPTPGQANSYNSPLHF. The DNA for the CDR3 is TGTGCCAGCAGCCCAACCCCGGGACAGGCCAACTCCTATAATTCACCCCTCCACTTT.

This clonotype was detected many times. The chain recombines TRBV12-3 or TRBV12-4 with TRBJ1-1; unclear D gene. Trimming left V 3 bases short and J 4 bases short, with 12 bases between. The CDR3 has 14 residues. CDR3 coding DNA: TGTGCCAGCAGTTTCAGTAGGGTTGGCACTGAAGCTTTCTTT. This codes for CASSFSRVGTEAFF.

This clonotype showed up many times. The CDR3 coding sequence is TGTGCCAGCAGACAGGGCCGGCAGGGAGGAAGGGACGAGCAGTACGTC. It codes for CASRQGRQGGRDEQYV. V gene TRBV6-1 combines with J gene TRBJ2-7, with D tentatively TRBD1 or TRBD2 (6 bases each). Trimming shortened V by 6 bases and J by 5 bases, and 23 bases separated the two germline ends. The CDR3 has 16 amino acids. Germline V CDR1 and CDR2: MNHNS, SASEGT.

There are many counts of this clonotype. CDR3: CASSAREGPANYGYTF. The CDR3 DNA follows: TGTGCCAGCAGCGCCCGTGAAGGCCCAGCTAACTATGGCTACACCTTC. The chain is built from TRBV7-6 and TRBJ1-2; no reliable D call. The CDR3 sequence is 16 residues long. Germline V gene lookup returns CDR1 SGHVS and CDR2 FNYEAQ. Trimming cost V 5 bases and J 0 bases, with 16 bases left between them.

This clonotype has at least ten counts. This CDR3 is CASRSRDINYNEQFF. In DNA form, the CDR3 reads TGTGCCAGCAGATCGCGGGACATAAATTACAATGAGCAGTTCTTC. The chain is built from TRBV7-2 and TRBJ2-1; D possibly uses TRBD1 or TRBD2 (6 bases each). Looked up from germline, CDR1 is SGHTA and CDR2 is FQGNSA. The CDR3 totals 15 residues. Trimming took off 6 bases at V and 4 bases at J, with 16 bases between the two ends.

This chain links TRBV7-2 with TRBJ2-5; 10 bases are a match to TRBD2. Per germline, CDR1 SGHTA and CDR2 FQGNSA. The V gene end was trimmed by 1 base and the J gene end by 9 bases; junction bases not matched to a gene: 8. This CDR3 region has 15 residues. The chain's CDR3 is CASSLVAGGLGAQYF. The CDR3 nucleotides are TGTGCCAGCAGCTTAGTAGCGGGGGGCCTCGGGGCCCAGTACTTC. Using reference TRBV7-2 and TRBJ2-5 for the parts outside the CDR3, the full variable domain is GAGVSQSPSNKVTEKGKDVELRCDPISGHTALYWYRQSLGQGLEFLIYFQGNSAPDKSGLPSDRFSAERTGGSVSTLTIQRTQQEDSAVYLCASSLVAGGLGAQYFGPGTRLLVL.

The chain combines TRBV6-2 or TRBV6-3 with TRBJ2-2; TRBD1 might be the D (5 bases). The CDR3 runs to 13 residues. Germline V gene lookup returns CDR1 MNHEY and CDR2 SVGEGT. Trimming cost V 6 bases and J 4 bases, with 9 bases left between them. The CDR3 DNA is TGTGCCAGCAGGCCAGGGCCCACCGGGGAGCTGTTTTTT. Its protein product is CASRPGPTGELFF.

V gene TRBV12-5 combines with J gene TRBJ1-1; D unresolved. This CDR3 contains 13 residues. V was clipped by 7 bases and J by 1 base, with 10 bases between them. Per germline, CDR1 LGHNT and CDR2 FRNRAP. The chain's CDR3 is CASALRPNTEAFF. In nucleotides, the CDR3 is TGTGCTAGTGCCCTCCGGCCGAACACTGAAGCTTTCTTT.